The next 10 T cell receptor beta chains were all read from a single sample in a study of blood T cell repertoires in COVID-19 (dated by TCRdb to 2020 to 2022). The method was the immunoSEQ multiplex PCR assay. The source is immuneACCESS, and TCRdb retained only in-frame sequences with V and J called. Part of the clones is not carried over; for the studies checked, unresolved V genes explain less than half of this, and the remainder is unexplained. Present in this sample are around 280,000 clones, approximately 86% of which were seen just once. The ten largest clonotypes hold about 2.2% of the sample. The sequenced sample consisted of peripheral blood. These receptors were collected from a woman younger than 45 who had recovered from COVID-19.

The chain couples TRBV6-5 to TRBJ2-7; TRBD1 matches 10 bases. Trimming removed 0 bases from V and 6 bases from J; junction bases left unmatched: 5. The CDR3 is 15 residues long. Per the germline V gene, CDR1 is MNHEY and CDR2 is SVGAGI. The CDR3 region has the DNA TGTGCCAGCAGTTACTCGACAGGGGGCTCGGGCGAGCAGTACTTC. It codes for CASSYSTGGSGEQYF.

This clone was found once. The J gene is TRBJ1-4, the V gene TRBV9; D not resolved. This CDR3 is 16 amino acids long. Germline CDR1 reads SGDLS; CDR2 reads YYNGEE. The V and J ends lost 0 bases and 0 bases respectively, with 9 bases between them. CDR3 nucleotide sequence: TGTGCCAGCAGCGTAGGACACCGTGCAACTAATGAAAAACTGTTTTTT. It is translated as CASSVGHRATNEKLFF.

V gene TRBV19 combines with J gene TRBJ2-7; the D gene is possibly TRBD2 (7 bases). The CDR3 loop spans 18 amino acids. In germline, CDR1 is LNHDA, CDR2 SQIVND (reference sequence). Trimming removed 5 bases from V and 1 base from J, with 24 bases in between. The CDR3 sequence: CASSPRPVRAGASYEQYF. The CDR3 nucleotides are TGTGCCAGTAGTCCTCGCCCGGTTCGGGCGGGGGCTTCCTACGAGCAGTACTTC.

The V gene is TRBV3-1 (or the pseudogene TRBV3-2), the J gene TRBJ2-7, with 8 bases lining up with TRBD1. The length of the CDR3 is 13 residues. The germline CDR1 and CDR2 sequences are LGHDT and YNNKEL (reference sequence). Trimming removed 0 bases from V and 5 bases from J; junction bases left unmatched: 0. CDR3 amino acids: CASSQETGDEQYF. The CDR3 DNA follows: TGTGCCAGCAGCCAAGAGACAGGGGACGAGCAGTACTTC.

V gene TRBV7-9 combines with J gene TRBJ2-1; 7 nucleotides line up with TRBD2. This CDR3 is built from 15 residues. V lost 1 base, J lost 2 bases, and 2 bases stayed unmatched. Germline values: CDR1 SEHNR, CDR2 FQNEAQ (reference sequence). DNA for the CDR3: TGTGCCAGCAGCTTAGTGGGACTACCCTACAATGAGCAGTTCTTC. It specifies CASSLVGLPYNEQFF.

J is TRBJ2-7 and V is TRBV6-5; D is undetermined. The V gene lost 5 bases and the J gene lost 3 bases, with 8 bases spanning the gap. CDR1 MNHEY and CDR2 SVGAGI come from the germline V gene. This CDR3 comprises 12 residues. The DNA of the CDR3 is TGTGCCAGCAGTAACAGTGACTACGAGCAGTACTTC. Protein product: CASSNSDYEQYF.

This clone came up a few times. In DNA, the CDR3 is TGTGCCAGCAGCCTAGCGGGAGCGTCCTACAATGAGCAGTTCTTC. As protein: CASSLAGASYNEQFF. The V gene is TRBV3-1 (or the pseudogene TRBV3-2), the J gene TRBJ2-1; TRBD2 agrees at 9 bases. The germline V gene encodes CDR1 LGHDT and CDR2 YNNKEL (reference sequence). V lost 4 bases, J lost 1 base, and 2 bases stayed unmatched. This CDR3 region has 15 residues.

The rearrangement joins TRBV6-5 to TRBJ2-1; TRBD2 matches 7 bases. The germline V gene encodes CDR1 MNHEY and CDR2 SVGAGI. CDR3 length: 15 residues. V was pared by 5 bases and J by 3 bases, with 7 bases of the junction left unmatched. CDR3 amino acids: CASSTGRGFYNEQFF. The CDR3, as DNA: TGTGCCAGCAGTACGGGGCGGGGGTTCTACAATGAGCAGTTCTTC.

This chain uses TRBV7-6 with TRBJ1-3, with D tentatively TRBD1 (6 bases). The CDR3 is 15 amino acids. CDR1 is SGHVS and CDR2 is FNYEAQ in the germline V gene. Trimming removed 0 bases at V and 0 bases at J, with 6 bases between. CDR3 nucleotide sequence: TGTGCCAGCAGCTTAGCGGGACACTCTGGAAACACCATATATTTT. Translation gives CASSLAGHSGNTIYF.

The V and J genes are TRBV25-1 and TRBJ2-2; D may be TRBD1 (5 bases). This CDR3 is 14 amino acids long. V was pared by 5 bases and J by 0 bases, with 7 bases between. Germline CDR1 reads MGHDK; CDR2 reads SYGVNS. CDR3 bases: TGTGCCAGCAGTACCAGGGCGAACACCGGGGAGCTGTTTTTT. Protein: CASSTRANTGELFF.